In this sample, the clone carrying this TCR beta chain turned up many times. As yet, its antigen is unknown. Being off target in a library aimed at alpha chains, this beta chain has a size of little meaning. The V gene's germline CDR1 is SQVTM and CDR2 ANQGSEA. V was pared by 8 bases and J by 1 base, with 8 bases between. The CDR3 length is 11 residues. Unique molecular identifiers, one per molecule, were present on every TCR cDNA molecule. In TCRdb, the 5' RACE reads were re-called with MiXCR into one record per CDR3 protein. Found here are more than 5,500 distinct CDR3 sequences, 7% of them singletons; the top ten hold over 75%. This specimen belongs to a study of spatial heterogeneity in lung cancer. The wider study: Each time, sequencing found more beta-chain sequences than alpha-chain sequences. Study-level results: At resection, ubiquitous expanded tumor TCRs appeared in blood more than at follow-up.

Stated time point: sample taken at primary tumor resection. The authors sequenced whole RNA from tumor, nontumor lung or frozen PBMC without sorting. The starting material was PBMCs, obtained at surgery. The gene calls are TRBV29-1 and TRBJ2-5; D is unclear. The sequence derives from a male donor with early-stage non-small cell lung cancer. CDR3 DNA: TGCAGCCCTCGGATCCAAGAGACCCAGTACTTC. This gives the protein CSPRIQETQYF. The full variable domain, in which reference TRBV29-1 and TRBJ2-5 provide the parts outside the CDR3, is SAVISQKPSRDICQRGTSLTIQCQVDSQVTMMFWYRQQPGQSLTLIATANQGSEATYESGFVIDKFPISRPNLTFSTLTVSNMSPEDSSIYLCSPRIQETQYFGPGTRLLVL.